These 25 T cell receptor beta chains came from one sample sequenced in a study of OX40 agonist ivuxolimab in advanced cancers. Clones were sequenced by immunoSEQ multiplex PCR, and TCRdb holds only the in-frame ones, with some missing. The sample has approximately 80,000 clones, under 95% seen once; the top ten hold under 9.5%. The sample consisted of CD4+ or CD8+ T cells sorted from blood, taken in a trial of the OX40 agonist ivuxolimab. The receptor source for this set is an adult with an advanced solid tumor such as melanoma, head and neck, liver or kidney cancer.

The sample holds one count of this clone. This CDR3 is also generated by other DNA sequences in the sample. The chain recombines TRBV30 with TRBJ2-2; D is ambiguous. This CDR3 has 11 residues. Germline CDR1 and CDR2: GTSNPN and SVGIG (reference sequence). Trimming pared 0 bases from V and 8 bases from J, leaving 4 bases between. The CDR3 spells CAWSVPGELFF. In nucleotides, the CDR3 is TGTGCCTGGAGTGTACCTGGGGAGCTGTTTTTT.

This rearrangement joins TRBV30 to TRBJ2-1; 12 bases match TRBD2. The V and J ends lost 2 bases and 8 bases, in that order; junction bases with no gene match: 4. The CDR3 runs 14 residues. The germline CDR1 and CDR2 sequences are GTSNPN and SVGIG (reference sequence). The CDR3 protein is CAWSRLAGDYEQFF. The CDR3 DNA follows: TGTGCCTGGAGTAGACTAGCGGGAGACTATGAGCAGTTCTTC.

This CDR3 reads CASSYSGTGGGQTQYF. The CDR3 DNA reads as TGTGCCAGCAGTTACTCGGGGACAGGGGGCGGCCAAACGCAGTATTTT. This chain connects TRBV6-6 to TRBJ2-3; 12 nucleotides match TRBD1. Germline CDR1 is MNHNY and CDR2 is SVGAGI (reference sequence). The CDR3 is 16 residues long. V lost 0 bases, J lost 9 bases, and 7 bases stayed unmatched.

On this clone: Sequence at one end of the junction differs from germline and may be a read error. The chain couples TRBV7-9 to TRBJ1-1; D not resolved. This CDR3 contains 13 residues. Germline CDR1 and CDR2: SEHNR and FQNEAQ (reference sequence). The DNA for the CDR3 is TGTGCCGGCAGCTTATCTGACATGTATGAAGTTTTCTTT. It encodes CAGSLSDMYEVFF.

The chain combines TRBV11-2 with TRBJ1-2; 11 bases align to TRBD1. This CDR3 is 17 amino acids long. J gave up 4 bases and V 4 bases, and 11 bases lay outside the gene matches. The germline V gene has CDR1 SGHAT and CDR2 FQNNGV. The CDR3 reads CASSSRLGQGATYGYTF. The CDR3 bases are TGTGCCAGCAGCTCAAGGCTCGGACAGGGGGCGACCTATGGCTACACCTTC.

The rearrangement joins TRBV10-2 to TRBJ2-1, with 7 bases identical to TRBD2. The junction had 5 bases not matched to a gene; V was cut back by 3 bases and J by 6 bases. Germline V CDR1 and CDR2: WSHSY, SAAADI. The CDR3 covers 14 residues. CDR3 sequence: CASSDGLGLNEQFF. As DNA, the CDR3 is TGCGCCAGCAGTGACGGACTAGGGCTCAATGAGCAGTTCTTC.

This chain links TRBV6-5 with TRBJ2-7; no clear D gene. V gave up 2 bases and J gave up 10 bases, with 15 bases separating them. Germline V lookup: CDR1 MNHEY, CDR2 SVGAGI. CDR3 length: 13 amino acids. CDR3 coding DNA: TGTGCCAGCAGTTACACAGAAAGGACGTCCCAGTACTTC. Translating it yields CASSYTERTSQYF.

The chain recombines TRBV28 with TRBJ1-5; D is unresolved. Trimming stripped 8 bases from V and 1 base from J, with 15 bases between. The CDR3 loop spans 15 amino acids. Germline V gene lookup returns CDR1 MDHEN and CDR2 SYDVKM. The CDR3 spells CASAVGYGSNQPQHF. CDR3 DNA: TGTGCCAGCGCTGTGGGGTACGGGAGCAATCAGCCCCAGCATTTT.

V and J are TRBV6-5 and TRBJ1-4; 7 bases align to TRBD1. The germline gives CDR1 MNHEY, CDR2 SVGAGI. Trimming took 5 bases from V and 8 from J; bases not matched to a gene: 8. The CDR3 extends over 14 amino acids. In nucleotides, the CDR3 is TGTGCCAGCAGTAAACGACAGGGTAACGAAAAACTGTTTTTT. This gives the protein CASSKRQGNEKLFF.

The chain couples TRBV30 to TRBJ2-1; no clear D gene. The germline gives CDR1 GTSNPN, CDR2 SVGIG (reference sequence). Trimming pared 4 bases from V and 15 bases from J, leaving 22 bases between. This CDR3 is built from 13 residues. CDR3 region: CAWMLGLSGRPFF. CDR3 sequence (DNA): TGTGCCTGGATGTTAGGGCTATCGGGCCGCCCGTTCTTC. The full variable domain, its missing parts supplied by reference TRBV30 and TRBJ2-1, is SQTIHQWPATLVQPVGSPLSLECTVEGTSNPNLYWYRQAAGRGLQLLFYSVGIGQISSEVPQNLSASRPQDRQFILSSKKLLLSDSGFYLCAWMLGLSGRPFFGPGTRLTVL.

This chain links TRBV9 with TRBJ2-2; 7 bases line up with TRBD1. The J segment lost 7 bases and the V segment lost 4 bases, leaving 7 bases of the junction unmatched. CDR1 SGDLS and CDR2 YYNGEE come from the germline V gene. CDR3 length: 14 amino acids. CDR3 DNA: TGTGCCAGCAGCCCTTACAGGGGAAACGGGGAGCTGTTTTTT. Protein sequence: CASSPYRGNGELFF.

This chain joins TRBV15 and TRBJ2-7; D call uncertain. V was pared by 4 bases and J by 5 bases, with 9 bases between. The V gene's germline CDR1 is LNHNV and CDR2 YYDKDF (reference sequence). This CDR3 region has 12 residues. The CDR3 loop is CATSKQPNEQYF. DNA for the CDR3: TGTGCCACCAGCAAACAACCTAACGAGCAGTACTTC.

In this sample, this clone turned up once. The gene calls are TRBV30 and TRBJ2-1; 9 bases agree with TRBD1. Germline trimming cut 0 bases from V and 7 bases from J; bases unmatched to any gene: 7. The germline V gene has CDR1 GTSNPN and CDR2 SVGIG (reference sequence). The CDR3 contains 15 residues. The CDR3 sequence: CAWSVFTGGMNEQFF. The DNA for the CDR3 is TGTGCCTGGAGTGTATTTACAGGGGGCATGAATGAGCAGTTCTTC. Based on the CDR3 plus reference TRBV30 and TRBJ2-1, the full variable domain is SQTIHQWPATLVQPVGSPLSLECTVEGTSNPNLYWYRQAAGRGLQLLFYSVGIGQISSEVPQNLSASRPQDRQFILSSKKLLLSDSGFYLCAWSVFTGGMNEQFFGPGTRLTVL.

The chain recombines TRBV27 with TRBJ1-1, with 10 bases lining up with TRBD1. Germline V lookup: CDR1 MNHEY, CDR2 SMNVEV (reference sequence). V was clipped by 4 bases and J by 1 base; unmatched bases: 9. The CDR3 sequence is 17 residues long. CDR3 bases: TGTGCCAGCAGTTCTCTGACAGGGGGCGCGAGGAACACTGAAGCTTTCTTT. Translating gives CASSSLTGGARNTEAFF.

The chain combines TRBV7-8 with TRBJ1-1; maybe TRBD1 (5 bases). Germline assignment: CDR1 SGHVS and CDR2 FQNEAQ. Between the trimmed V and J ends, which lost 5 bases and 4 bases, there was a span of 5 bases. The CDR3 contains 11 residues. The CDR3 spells CASSRGTEAFF. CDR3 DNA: TGTGCCAGCAGCAGGGGCACTGAAGCTTTCTTT.

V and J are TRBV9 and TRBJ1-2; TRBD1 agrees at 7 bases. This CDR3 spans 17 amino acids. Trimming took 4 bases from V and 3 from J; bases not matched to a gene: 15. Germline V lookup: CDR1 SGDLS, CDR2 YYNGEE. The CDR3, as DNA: TGTGCCAGCAGCCAGAGGGAGGGGGCGACTCTTGACTATGGCTACACCTTC. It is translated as CASSQREGATLDYGYTF.

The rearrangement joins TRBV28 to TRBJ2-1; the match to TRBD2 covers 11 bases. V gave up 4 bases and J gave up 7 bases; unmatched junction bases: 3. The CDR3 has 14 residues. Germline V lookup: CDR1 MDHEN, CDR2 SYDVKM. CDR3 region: CASSSLAGDNEQFF. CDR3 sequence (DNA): TGTGCCAGCAGTTCACTAGCGGGGGATAATGAGCAGTTCTTC.

This CDR3 is CASSRTVFTEAFF. CDR3 bases: TGTGCCAGCAGCCGGACAGTTTTCACTGAAGCTTTCTTT. The chain is built from TRBV7-9 and TRBJ1-1, with D perhaps TRBD1 (6 bases). Trimming cost V 5 bases and J 4 bases, with 11 bases left between them. Germline CDR1 and CDR2: SEHNR and FQNEAQ (reference sequence). The CDR3 runs 13 residues.

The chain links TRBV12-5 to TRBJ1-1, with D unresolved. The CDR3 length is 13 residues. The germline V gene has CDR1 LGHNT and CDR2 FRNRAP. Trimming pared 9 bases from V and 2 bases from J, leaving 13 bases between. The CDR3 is CASVEGLNTEAFF. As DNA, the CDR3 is TGTGCTAGCGTGGAGGGTCTTAACACTGAAGCTTTCTTT. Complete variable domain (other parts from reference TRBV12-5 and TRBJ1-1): DARVTQTPRHKVTEMGQEVTMRCQPILGHNTVFWYRQTMMQGLELLAYFRNRAPLDDSGMPKDRFSAEMPDATLATLKIQPSEPRDSAVYFCASVEGLNTEAFFGQGTRLTVV.

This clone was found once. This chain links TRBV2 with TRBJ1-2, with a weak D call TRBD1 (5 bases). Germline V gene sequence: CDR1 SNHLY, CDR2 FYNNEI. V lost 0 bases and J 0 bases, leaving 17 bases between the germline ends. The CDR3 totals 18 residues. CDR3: CASSEAGAGGRANYGYTF. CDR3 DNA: TGTGCCAGCAGTGAAGCCGGGGCAGGTGGGAGGGCTAACTATGGCTACACCTTC.

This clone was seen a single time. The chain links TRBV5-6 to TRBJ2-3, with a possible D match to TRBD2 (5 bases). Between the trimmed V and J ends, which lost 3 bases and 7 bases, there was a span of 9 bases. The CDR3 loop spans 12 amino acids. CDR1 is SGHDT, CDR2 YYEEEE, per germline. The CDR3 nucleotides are TGTGCCAGCAGCTCGGGGTCTTATACGCAGTATTTT. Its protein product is CASSSGSYTQYF. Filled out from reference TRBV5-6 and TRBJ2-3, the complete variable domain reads DAGVTQSPTHLIKTRGQQVTLRCSPKSGHDTVSWYQQALGQGPQFIFQYYEEEERQRGNFPDRFSGHQFPNYSSELNVNALLLGDSALYLCASSSGSYTQYFGPGTRLTVL.

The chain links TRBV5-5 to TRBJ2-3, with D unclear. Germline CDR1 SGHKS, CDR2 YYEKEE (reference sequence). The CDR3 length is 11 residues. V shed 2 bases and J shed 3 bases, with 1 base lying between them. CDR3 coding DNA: TGTGCCAGCAGCTTTACAGATACGCAGTATTTT. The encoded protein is CASSFTDTQYF.

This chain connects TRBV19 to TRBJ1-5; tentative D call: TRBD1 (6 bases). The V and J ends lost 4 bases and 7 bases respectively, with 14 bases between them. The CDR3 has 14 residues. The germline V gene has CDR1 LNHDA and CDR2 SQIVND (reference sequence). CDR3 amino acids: CASSTGEVGQPQHF. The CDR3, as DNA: TGTGCCAGTAGTACAGGGGAAGTAGGGCAGCCCCAGCATTTT.

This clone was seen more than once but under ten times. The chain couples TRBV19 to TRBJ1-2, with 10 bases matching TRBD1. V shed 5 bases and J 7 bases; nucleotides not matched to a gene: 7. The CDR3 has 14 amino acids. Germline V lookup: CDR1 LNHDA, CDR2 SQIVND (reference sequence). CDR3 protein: CASSPGQGIGGYTF. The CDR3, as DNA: TGTGCCAGTAGTCCGGGACAGGGGATCGGTGGCTACACCTTC.

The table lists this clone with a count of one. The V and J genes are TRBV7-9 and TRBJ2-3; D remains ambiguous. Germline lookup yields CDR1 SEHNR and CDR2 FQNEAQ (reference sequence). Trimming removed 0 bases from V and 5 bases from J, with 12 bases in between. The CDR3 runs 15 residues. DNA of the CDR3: TGTGCCAGCAGCTTAGCCAGGCCTTTAGGAGATACGCAGTATTTT. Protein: CASSLARPLGDTQYF.